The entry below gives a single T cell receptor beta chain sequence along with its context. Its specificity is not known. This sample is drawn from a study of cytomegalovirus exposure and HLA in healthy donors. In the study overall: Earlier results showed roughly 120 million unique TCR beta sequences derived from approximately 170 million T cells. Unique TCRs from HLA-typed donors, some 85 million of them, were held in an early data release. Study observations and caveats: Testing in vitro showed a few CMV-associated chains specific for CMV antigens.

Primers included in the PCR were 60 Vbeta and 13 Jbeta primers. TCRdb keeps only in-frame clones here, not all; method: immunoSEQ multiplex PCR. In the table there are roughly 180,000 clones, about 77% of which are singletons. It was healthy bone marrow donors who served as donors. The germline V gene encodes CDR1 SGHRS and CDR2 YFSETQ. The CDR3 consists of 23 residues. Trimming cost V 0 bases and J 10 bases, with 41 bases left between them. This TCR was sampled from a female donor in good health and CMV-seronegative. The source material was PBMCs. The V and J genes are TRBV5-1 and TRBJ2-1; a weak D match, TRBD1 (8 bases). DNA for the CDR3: TGCGCCAGCAGCTTGGCCCGGGGCCGGGGACAGGAGATACCGGGACTATCTCGACCAGAGCAGTTCTTC. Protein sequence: CASSLARGRGQEIPGLSRPEQFF.